The clone carrying this T cell receptor beta chain appeared a few times. Its specificity is not known. V was pared by 5 bases and J by 9 bases, with 12 bases between. The CDR3 sequence is 12 residues long. CDR1 and CDR2 (germline): SEHNR, FQNEAQ (reference sequence). The entry originates in a study of response to subunit inactivated influenza vaccine. Study-level points and caveats: It was the authors' suggestion that each seasonal influenza vaccination recruits few new T cells.

TCRdb used MiXCR to reprocess the RT-PCR reads, holding one entry per CDR3 protein. The sample includes over 800,000 distinct CDR3 sequences, around 21% seen only once; the top ten take roughly a tenth. V gene TRBV7-9 combines with J gene TRBJ2-3, with no clear D. The source material was PBMCs from blood, sampled 4 to 6 days after vaccination. This clonotype originated in a man between 50 and 59 years old who received an inactivated influenza vaccine. CDR3 amino acids: CASSPGTRTQYF. CDR3 bases: TGTGCCAGCAGCCCTGGCACTCGGACGCAGTATTTT.